Listed below are T cell receptor beta chains from one sample, sequenced in a study of cytomegalovirus exposure and HLA in healthy donors. Method: immunoSEQ multiplex PCR; TCRdb's copy keeps in-frame clones and lacks some. Of 100,000 to 150,000 clones listed, about 80% were seen once; the top ten hold about 8.9%. Sequences were obtained from PBMCs. The receptors shown here come from a man aged 25 to 45 in good health and CMV-seropositive. CDR3s include the opening cysteine and the closing phenylalanine or tryptophan. A D gene is named only where the DNA matches it firmly. Expanded clones get a size class; other rows say once, few or many, or leave the size out.

clone_size j_call v_call cdr3_length d_call cdr3_aa cdr3_nt
few TRBJ1-5 TRBV18 14 TRBD1 CASSRQGSNQPQHF TGTGCCAGCTCGCGACAGGGGAGCAATCAGCCCCAGCATTTT
- TRBJ2-1 TRBV11-2 17 TRBD2 CASSPKRGRSSYNEQFF TGTGCCAGCAGCCCCAAGCGGGGCCGCAGCTCCTACAATGAGCAGTTCTTC
- TRBJ2-7 TRBV7-2 16 - CASSLVGGRITYEQYF TGTGCCAGCAGCTTAGTAGGGGGACGGATAACCTACGAGCAGTACTTC
- TRBJ1-1 TRBV5-1 15 TRBD1 CASSLVVTGGTEAFF TGCGCCAGCAGCTTGGTGGTGACAGGGGGCACTGAAGCTTTCTTT
- TRBJ1-5 TRBV23-1 16 TRBD1 CASSQAGQPADQPQHF TGCGCCAGCAGTCAAGCGGGACAGCCAGCTGATCAGCCCCAGCATTTT
- TRBJ2-1 TRBV7-3 13 - CASSTGLQNEQFF TGTGCCAGCAGCACGGGACTGCAGAATGAGCAGTTCTTC
- TRBJ1-6 TRBV5-1 16 - CASSLGWQGNNSPLHF TGCGCCAGCAGCTTGGGATGGCAGGGGAATAATTCACCCCTCCACTTT
- TRBJ2-2 TRBV6-5 12 - CASRPPGGELFF TGTGCCAGCAGGCCCCCGGGGGGGGAGCTGTTTTTT
few TRBJ2-1 TRBV5-1 20 TRBD2 CASSSPGTSGGHSSYNEQFF TGCGCCAGCAGCTCCCCCGGGACTAGCGGGGGCCATAGCTCCTACAATGAGCAGTTCTTC
- TRBJ1-2 TRBV21-1 14 - CASSKVRTYYGYTF TGTGCCAGCAGCAAAGTTCGGACTTATTATGGCTACACCTTC
- TRBJ1-1 TRBV27 13 - CASSLLGGTEAFF TGTGCCAGCAGTTTATTGGGGGGGACTGAAGCTTTCTTT
- TRBJ2-1 TRBV6-5 16 TRBD2 CASSYPTSGGADEQFF TGTGCCAGCAGTTACCCGACTAGCGGGGGGGCCGATGAGCAGTTCTTC
- TRBJ1-1 TRBV29-1 19 TRBD1 CSVPRDRGRFRSMNTEAFF TGCAGCGTACCTCGGGACAGGGGGCGTTTTCGGTCAATGAACACTGAAGCTTTCTTT
- TRBJ2-3 TRBV9 15 TRBD2 CASSSYGGGTDTQYF TGTGCCAGCAGTAGTTATGGGGGGGGGACAGATACGCAGTATTTT
- TRBJ2-6 TRBV7-6 18 TRBD1 CASSWDSNIVPGANVLTF TGTGCCAGCAGCTGGGACAGTAACATTGTCCCTGGGGCCAACGTCCTGACTTTC
- TRBJ1-1 TRBV5-6 15 - CASSLARGRNTEAFF TGTGCCAGCAGCTTGGCCCGGGGGAGGAACACTGAAGCTTTCTTT
- TRBJ2-2 TRBV9 13 - CASRDSTTGELFF TGTGCCAGCAGGGATTCCACTACTGGGGAGCTGTTTTTT
once TRBJ1-1 TRBV5-6 12 - CASSPPQGEAFF TGTGCCAGCAGCCCACCCCAGGGTGAAGCTTTCTTT
- TRBJ2-7 TRBV7-2 14 TRBD2 CASSLWTGGREQYF TGTGCCAGCAGCTTATGGACGGGGGGGCGGGAGCAGTACTTC
- TRBJ2-7 TRBV6-5 14 - CASSYSDNGYEQYF TGTGCCAGCAGTTACTCGGACAACGGCTACGAGCAGTACTTC
- TRBJ2-1 TRBV7-8 15 TRBD1 CASSLGGQGGGEQFF TGTGCCAGCAGCTTAGGGGGACAGGGAGGCGGTGAGCAGTTCTTC
few TRBJ2-3 TRBV6-7 12 - CASSPRTDTQYF TGTGCCAGCAGTCCTAGAACAGATACGCAGTATTTT
- TRBJ1-1 TRBV4-1 15 TRBD1 CASSPWGQGNTEAFF TGCGCCAGCAGCCCCTGGGGACAGGGGAACACTGAAGCTTTCTTT
- TRBJ2-1 TRBV7-9 12 - CASKAGNNEQFF TGTGCCAGCAAAGCCGGTAACAATGAGCAGTTCTTC
- TRBJ1-1 TRBV6-6 15 TRBD1 CASSSDRTMNTEAFF TGTGCCAGCAGTTCGGACAGGACCATGAACACTGAAGCTTTCTTT
- TRBJ1-5 TRBV5-5 15 - CASSFRQREIGPQHF TGTGCCAGCAGCTTTAGACAGCGGGAGATAGGGCCCCAGCATTTT
- TRBJ1-6 TRBV19 18 - CASSKVVTGPSYNSPLHF TGTGCCAGTAGTAAGGTCGTAACAGGGCCTTCTTATAATTCACCCCTCCACTTT
few TRBJ2-7 TRBV5-1 14 - CASSFAGFVYEQYF TGCGCCAGCAGCTTTGCAGGGTTTGTTTACGAGCAGTACTTC
- TRBJ2-1 TRBV7-8 15 TRBD2 CASSPWTSGGGEQFF TGTGCCAGCAGCCCTTGGACTAGCGGGGGGGGTGAGCAGTTCTTC
- TRBJ1-2 TRBV14 14 - CASSPLQSLYGYTF TGTGCCAGCAGCCCCCTACAGAGCCTCTATGGCTACACCTTC
- TRBJ2-7 TRBV11-2 14 TRBD1 CASSLDRGRYEQYF TGTGCCAGCAGCCTGGACAGGGGCCGGTACGAGCAGTACTTC
- TRBJ2-3 TRBV6-1 15 - CASSELQGRTDTQYF TGTGCCAGCAGTGAATTACAGGGTCGCACAGATACGCAGTATTTT
- TRBJ2-5 TRBV9 17 TRBD2 CASSVGPAGAYQETQYF TGTGCCAGCAGCGTAGGTCCAGCGGGGGCGTACCAAGAGACCCAGTACTTC
- TRBJ2-7 TRBV11-1 15 - CASSLAPSQVYEQYF TGTGCCAGCAGCTTAGCTCCCTCACAGGTCTACGAGCAGTACTTC
once TRBJ1-1 TRBV1 16 - CTSSPHPGHPNTEAFF TGCACCAGCAGCCCTCACCCGGGACACCCGAACACTGAAGCTTTCTTT
- TRBJ1-1 TRBV5-6 16 - CASSLVTGLVNTEAFF TGTGCCAGCAGCTTGGTGACTGGGTTGGTGAACACTGAAGCTTTCTTT
- TRBJ1-4 TRBV5-1 16 - CASSLRHLATNEKLFF TGCGCCAGCAGCCTCAGACACTTGGCAACTAATGAAAAACTGTTTTTT
- TRBJ2-3 TRBV6-1 13 - CASSVFGADTQYF TGTGCCAGCAGTGTTTTCGGAGCAGATACGCAGTATTTT
few TRBJ1-1 TRBV7-9 13 - CASSLGVRSGTFF TGTGCCAGCAGCTTAGGGGTTCGCTCAGGAACTTTCTTT
- TRBJ2-5 TRBV28 15 - CASSLSTVLQETQYF TGTGCCAGCAGTTTATCGACAGTCCTCCAAGAGACCCAGTACTTC
- TRBJ2-2 TRBV5-1 16 TRBD2 CASSLSGGASSGELFF TGCGCCAGCAGCCTCAGCGGGGGGGCCTCCTCCGGGGAGCTGTTTTTT
- TRBJ1-2 TRBV6-1 15 TRBD1 CASRVMWDRASGYTF TGTGCCAGCAGGGTCATGTGGGACAGGGCCTCTGGCTACACCTTC
- TRBJ1-6 TRBV4-1 18 TRBD1 CASSQDVSHRGYNSPLHF TGCGCCAGCAGCCAAGATGTATCCCACAGGGGATATAATTCACCCCTCCACTTT
once TRBJ1-5 TRBV30 15 TRBD1 CAWSSTGDSNQPQHF TGTGCCTGGAGTTCTACAGGGGATAGCAATCAGCCCCAGCATTTT
few TRBJ1-3 TRBV5-6 17 TRBD1 CASSLPTGGAAGNTIYF TGTGCCAGCAGCTTACCCACAGGGGGCGCGGCTGGAAACACCATATATTTT
- TRBJ2-5 TRBV7-3 13 TRBD1 CASSFGQGETQYF TGTGCCAGCAGCTTCGGACAGGGAGAGACCCAGTACTTC
- TRBJ1-6 TRBV4-1 17 - CASSPQHHPRSDSPLHF TGCGCCAGCAGCCCCCAACACCATCCCCGTTCCGATTCACCCCTCCACTTT
- TRBJ2-2 TRBV11-2 19 TRBD2 CASSLRTSGGSLNTGELFF TGTGCCAGCAGCCTAAGGACTAGCGGGGGGTCCTTGAACACCGGGGAGCTGTTTTTT
- TRBJ2-1 TRBV7-9 12 - CASSFTGNEQFF TGTGCCAGCAGCTTTACAGGGAATGAGCAGTTCTTC
once TRBJ2-2 TRBV4-2 15 TRBD2 CASSLRLAGTGELFF TGTGCCAGCAGCCTGCGACTAGCGGGGACCGGGGAGCTGTTTTTT
- TRBJ2-3 TRBV27 13 - CASRFRGADTQYF TGTGCCAGCAGATTCAGAGGTGCAGATACGCAGTATTTT
- TRBJ2-7 TRBV5-8 13 - CASSSRSSYEQYF TGTGCCAGCAGCTCCAGATCTTCCTACGAGCAGTACTTC